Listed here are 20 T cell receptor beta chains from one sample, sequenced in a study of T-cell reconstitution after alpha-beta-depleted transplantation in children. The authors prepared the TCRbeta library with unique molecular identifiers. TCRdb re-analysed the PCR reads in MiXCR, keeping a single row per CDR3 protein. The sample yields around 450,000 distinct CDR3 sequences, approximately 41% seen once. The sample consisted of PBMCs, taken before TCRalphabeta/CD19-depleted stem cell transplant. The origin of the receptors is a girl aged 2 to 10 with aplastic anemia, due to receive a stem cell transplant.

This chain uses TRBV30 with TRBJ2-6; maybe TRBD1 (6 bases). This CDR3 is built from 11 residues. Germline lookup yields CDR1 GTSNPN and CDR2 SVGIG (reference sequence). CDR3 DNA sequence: TGTGGACTCAGGGGATTGAGGGTCCTGACTTTC. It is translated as CGLRGLRVLTF. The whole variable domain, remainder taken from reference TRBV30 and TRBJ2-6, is SQTIHQWPATLVQPVGSPLSLECTVEGTSNPNLYWYRQAAGRGLQLLFYSVGIGQISSEVPQNLSASRPQDRQFILSSKKLLLSDSGFYLCGLRGLRVLTFGAGSRLTVL.

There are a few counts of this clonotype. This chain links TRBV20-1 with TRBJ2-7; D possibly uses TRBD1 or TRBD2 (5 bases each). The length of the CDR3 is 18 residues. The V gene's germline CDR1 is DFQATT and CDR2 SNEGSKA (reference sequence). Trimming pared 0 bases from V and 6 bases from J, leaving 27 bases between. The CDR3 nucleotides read TGCAGTGCTAGAGAGCGGCGGCGGGCGACAGCTCCAGGTTTCGAGCAGTACTTC. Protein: CSARERRRATAPGFEQYF.

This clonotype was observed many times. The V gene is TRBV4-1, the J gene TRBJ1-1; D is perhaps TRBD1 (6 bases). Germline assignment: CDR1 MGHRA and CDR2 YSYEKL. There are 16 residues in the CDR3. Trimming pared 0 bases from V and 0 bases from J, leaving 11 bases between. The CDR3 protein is CASSQDRGLVNTEAFF. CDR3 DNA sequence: TGCGCCAGCAGCCAAGATCGGGGGCTGGTGAACACTGAAGCTTTCTTT.

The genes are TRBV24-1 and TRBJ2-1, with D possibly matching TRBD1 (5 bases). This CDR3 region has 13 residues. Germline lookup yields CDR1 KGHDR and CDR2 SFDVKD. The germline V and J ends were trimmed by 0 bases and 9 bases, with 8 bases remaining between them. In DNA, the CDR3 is TGTGCCACCAGTGATTTGCAGGGCAGTGAGCAGTTCTTC. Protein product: CATSDLQGSEQFF.

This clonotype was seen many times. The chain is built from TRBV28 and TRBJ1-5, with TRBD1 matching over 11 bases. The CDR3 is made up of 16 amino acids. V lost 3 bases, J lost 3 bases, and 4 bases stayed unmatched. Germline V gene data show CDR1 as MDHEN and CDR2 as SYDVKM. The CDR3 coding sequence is TGTGCCAGCAGTTTCGGGGACAGGGGGGTCAATCAGCCCCAGCATTTT. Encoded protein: CASSFGDRGVNQPQHF.

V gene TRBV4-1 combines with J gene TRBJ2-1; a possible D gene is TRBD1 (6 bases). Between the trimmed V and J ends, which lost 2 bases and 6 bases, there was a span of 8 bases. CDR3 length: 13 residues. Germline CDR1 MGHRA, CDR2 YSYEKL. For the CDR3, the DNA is TGCGCCAGCAGCCAACAGGGGAGCAATGAGCAGTTCTTC. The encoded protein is CASSQQGSNEQFF.

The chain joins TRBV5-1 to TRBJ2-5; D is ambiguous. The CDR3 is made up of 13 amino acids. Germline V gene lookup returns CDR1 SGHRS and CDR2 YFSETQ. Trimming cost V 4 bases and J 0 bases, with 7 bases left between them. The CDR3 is CASSLSNQETQYF. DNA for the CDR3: TGCGCCAGCAGCCTATCTAACCAAGAGACCCAGTACTTC. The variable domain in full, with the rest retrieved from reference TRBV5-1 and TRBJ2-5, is KAGVTQTPRYLIKTRGQQVTLSCSPISGHRSVSWYQQTPGQGLQFLFEYFSETQRNKGNFPGRFSGRQFSNSRSEMNVSTLELGDSALYLCASSLSNQETQYFGPGTRLLVL.

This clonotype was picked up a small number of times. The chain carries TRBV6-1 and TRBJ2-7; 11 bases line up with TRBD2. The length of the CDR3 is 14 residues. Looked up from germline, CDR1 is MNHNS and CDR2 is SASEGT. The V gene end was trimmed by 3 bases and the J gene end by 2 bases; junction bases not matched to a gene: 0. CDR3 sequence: CASSDSGGAYEQYF. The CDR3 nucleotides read TGTGCCAGCAGTGATAGCGGGGGGGCCTACGAGCAGTACTTC.

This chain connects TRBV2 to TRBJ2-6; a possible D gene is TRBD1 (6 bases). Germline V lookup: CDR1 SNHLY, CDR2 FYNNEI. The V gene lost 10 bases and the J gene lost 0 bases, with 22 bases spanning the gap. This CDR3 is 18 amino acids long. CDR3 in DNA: TGTGCCATCTGTTTTTCTCCAGGGGTCCCCTCTGGGGCCAACGTCCTGACTTTC. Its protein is CAICFSPGVPSGANVLTF. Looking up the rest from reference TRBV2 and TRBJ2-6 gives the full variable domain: EPEVTQTPSHQVTQMGQEVILRCVPISNHLYFYWYRQILGQKVEFLVSFYNNEISEKSEIFDDQFSVERPDGSNFTLKIRSTKLEDSAMYFCAICFSPGVPSGANVLTFGAGSRLTVL.

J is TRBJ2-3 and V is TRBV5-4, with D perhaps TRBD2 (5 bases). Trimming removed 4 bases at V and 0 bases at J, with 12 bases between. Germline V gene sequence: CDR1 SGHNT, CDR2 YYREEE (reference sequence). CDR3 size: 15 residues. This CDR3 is CASSTSGVSTDTQYF. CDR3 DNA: TGTGCCAGCAGCACGAGCGGAGTGAGCACAGATACGCAGTATTTT.

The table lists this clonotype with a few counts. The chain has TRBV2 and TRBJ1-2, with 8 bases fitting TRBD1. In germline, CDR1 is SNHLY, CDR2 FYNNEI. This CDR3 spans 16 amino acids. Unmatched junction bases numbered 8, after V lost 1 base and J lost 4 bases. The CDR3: CASSEGLGQGIYGYTF. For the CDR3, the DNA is TGTGCCAGCAGTGAAGGGCTAGGACAGGGAATCTATGGCTACACCTTC.

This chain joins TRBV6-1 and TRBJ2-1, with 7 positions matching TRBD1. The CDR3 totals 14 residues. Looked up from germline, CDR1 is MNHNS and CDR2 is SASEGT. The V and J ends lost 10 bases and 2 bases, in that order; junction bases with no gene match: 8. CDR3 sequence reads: CATLSGTAYNEQFF. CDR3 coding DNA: TGTGCCACCTTATCCGGGACAGCCTACAATGAGCAGTTCTTC.

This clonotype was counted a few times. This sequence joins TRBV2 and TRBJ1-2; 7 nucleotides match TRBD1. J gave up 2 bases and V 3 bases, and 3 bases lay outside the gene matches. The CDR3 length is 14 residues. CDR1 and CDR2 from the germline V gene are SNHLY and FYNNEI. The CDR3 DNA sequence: TGTGCCAGCAGTGAGGGACAGCCAAACTATGGCTACACCTTC. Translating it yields CASSEGQPNYGYTF.

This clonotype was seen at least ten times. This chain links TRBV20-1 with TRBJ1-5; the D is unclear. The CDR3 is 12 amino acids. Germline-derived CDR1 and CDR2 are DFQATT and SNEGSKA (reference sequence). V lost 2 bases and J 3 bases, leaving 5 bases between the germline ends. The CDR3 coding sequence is TGCAGTGCTAGACAGAACAATCAGCCCCAGCATTTT. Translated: CSARQNNQPQHF.

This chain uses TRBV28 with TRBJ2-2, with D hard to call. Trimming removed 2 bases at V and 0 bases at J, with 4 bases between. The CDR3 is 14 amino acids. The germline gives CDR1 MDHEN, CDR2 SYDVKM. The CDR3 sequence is CASSLISNTGELFF. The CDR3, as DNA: TGTGCCAGCAGTTTAATTTCGAACACCGGGGAGCTGTTTTTT.

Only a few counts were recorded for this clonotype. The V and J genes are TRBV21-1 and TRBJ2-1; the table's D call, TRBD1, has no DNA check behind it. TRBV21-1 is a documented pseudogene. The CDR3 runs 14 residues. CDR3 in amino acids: CASKPGTPYNEQFF. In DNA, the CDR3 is TGTGCCAGCAAGCCCGGGACACCGTACAATGAGCAGTTCTTC.

CDR3 nucleotide sequence: TGTGCCAGCAGCTTGCAGGGCGGAGACGAGCAGTACTTC. It yields the protein CASSLQGGDEQYF. The rearrangement joins TRBV7-9 to TRBJ2-7; TRBD1 is a possible D gene (5 bases). Germline lookup yields CDR1 SEHNR and CDR2 FQNEAQ (reference sequence). CDR3 length equals 13 residues. V was pared by 3 bases and J by 5 bases, with 11 bases between.

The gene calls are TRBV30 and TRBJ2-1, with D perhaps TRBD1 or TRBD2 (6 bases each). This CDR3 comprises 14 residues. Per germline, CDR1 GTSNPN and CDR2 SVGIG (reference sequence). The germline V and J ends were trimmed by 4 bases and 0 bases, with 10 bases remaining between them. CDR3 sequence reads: CAWIGGSSYNEQFF. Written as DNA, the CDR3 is TGTGCCTGGATAGGGGGGAGCTCCTACAATGAGCAGTTCTTC.

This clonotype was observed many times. CDR3 amino acids: CASSLDGGGTDTQYF. In nucleotides, the CDR3 is TGCGCCAGCAGCTTGGACGGGGGTGGCACAGATACGCAGTATTTT. The rearrangement links TRBV5-1 to TRBJ2-3; possibly TRBD2 for D (6 bases). The CDR3 is made up of 15 amino acids. V was cut by 0 bases and J by 1 base, with 9 bases left in between. From germline, CDR1 is SGHRS and CDR2 YFSETQ.

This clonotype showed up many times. CDR3 sequence: CASSLTSDRMNTEAFF. The CDR3, as DNA: TGTGCCAGCAGTTTGACCTCGGACAGAATGAACACTGAAGCTTTCTTT. The chain employs TRBV5-6 and TRBJ1-1; D perhaps matches TRBD1 (6 bases). The CDR3 loop spans 16 amino acids. V shed 5 bases and J shed 0 bases, with 17 bases lying between them. From germline, CDR1 is SGHDT and CDR2 YYEEEE.